This T cell receptor beta chain derives from a study of cytomegalovirus exposure and HLA in healthy donors. PCR amplification relied on 60 Vbeta primers (plus 13 Jbeta primers). The data were produced by immunoSEQ multiplex PCR, yet TCRdb's version contains in-frame clones alone and is incomplete. The table has 95,000 to 150,000 clones, around 75% seen once. Trimming cost V 6 bases and J 4 bases; bases outside gene matches: 6. CDR1 SNHLY and CDR2 FYNNEI come from the germline V gene. This CDR3 contains 15 residues. The specimen sequenced was PBMCs. The TCR sequence derives from a woman between 45 and 60 years old in good health and CMV-seropositive. J is TRBJ2-1 and V is TRBV2, with TRBD2 identical over 10 bases. DNA for the CDR3: TGTGCCAGCAGAAGTAGCGGGGGGACATACAATGAGCAGTTCTTC. This translates into CASRSSGGTYNEQFF.